The 14 T cell receptor beta chains presented below share a single source sample, sequenced in a study of shared clonotypes between healthy human individuals. Clones were read by immunoSEQ multiplex PCR, and TCRdb kept only the in-frame ones, dropping some. The repertoire has over a million clones, around 95% of them found once; the top ten carry roughly 1.2%. Sequenced: naive CD4+ T cells sorted from blood. The subset is: CD45RA+ positively selected. Receptor source: a man in his thirties or forties in good health.

This sequence joins TRBV29-1 and TRBJ2-7; 14 bases agree with TRBD2. Germline-derived CDR1 and CDR2 are SQVTM and ANQGSEA. Trimming took 7 bases from V and 0 from J; bases not matched to a gene: 8. This CDR3 comprises 16 residues. CDR3 loop: CSAWTSGRSSSYEQYF. The CDR3 DNA sequence: TGCAGCGCCTGGACTAGCGGGAGGTCGAGCTCCTACGAGCAGTACTTC.

The chain combines TRBV7-9 with TRBJ2-3, with D unresolved. V was pared by 2 bases and J by 6 bases, with 9 bases between. This CDR3 region has 13 residues. CDR1 SEHNR and CDR2 FQNEAQ come from the germline V gene (reference sequence). The DNA of the CDR3 is TGTGCCAGCAGCTTAACTCCCTGGGATACGCAGTATTTT. This gives the protein CASSLTPWDTQYF.

This clone appeared once. This chain joins TRBV10-3 and TRBJ2-1, with D hard to call. The ends were cut back, 1 base at V and 1 base at J, with 11 bases in the middle. Germline V CDR1 and CDR2: ENHRY, SYGVKD. The CDR3 is 16 residues long. In DNA form, the CDR3 reads TGTGCCATCAGTGAGTTCGCAGTGGGGTCCTACAATGAGCAGTTCTTC. Protein sequence: CAISEFAVGSYNEQFF.

The V call is TRBV6-1, the J call TRBJ1-2; the match to TRBD1 covers 8 bases. The germline V gene has CDR1 MNHNS and CDR2 SASEGT. The V segment lost 10 bases and the J segment 5 bases; nucleotides outside the gene matches: 9. CDR3 length: 13 amino acids. The CDR3 bases are TGTGCCACCAACATACAGGGGGTATATGGCTACACCTTC. Translated, it gives CATNIQGVYGYTF.

The V gene is TRBV6-1, the J gene TRBJ2-7, with a weak D call TRBD1 (6 bases). Trimming stripped 0 bases from V and 5 bases from J, with 20 bases between. The CDR3 covers 17 residues. Per the germline V gene, CDR1 is MNHNS and CDR2 is SASEGT. CDR3 DNA: TGTGCCAGCAGTGAAGCGGTTCCCCCCGAGACAGGACACGAGCAGTACTTC. Translating it yields CASSEAVPPETGHEQYF.

The chain employs TRBV10-3 and TRBJ2-7, with D unclear. The CDR3 runs 15 residues. V shed 11 bases and J shed 4 bases, with 24 bases lying between them. The germline V gene encodes CDR1 ENHRY and CDR2 SYGVKD. The CDR3 protein is CAAGGVPPHSYEQYF. DNA of the CDR3: TGTGCCGCAGGTGGCGTGCCGCCCCACTCTTACGAGCAGTACTTC.

The rearrangement uses TRBV7-3 and TRBJ2-7; possible D gene TRBD1, 5 bases. Trimming removed 4 bases at V and 4 bases at J, with 20 bases between. The length of the CDR3 is 16 residues. In germline, CDR1 is SGHTA, CDR2 FQGTGA. The CDR3 sequence is CASSSTGPVKGYEQYF. Here the CDR3 DNA reads TGTGCCAGCAGCTCAACCGGACCTGTTAAGGGGTACGAGCAGTACTTC.

This clone was detected only once. The rearrangement links TRBV7-9 to TRBJ2-7; D possibly matches TRBD1 or TRBD2 (5 bases each). The ends were cut back, 5 bases at V and 9 bases at J, with 17 bases in the middle. Germline loops: CDR1 SEHNR, CDR2 FQNEAQ (reference sequence). This CDR3 has 13 residues. The CDR3 reads CASSPTGGMGQYF. The CDR3 bases are TGTGCCAGCAGCCCTACTGGGGGTATGGGGCAGTACTTC.

This sequence joins TRBV18 and TRBJ1-1; no clear D. Per the germline V gene, CDR1 is KGHSH and CDR2 is LQKENI. The CDR3 runs to 17 residues. V was shortened by 1 base and J by 0 bases, with 15 bases between the two germline ends. The CDR3 loop is CASSPLGSYKMNTEAFF. CDR3 DNA sequence: TGTGCCAGCTCACCACTGGGCAGCTACAAAATGAACACTGAAGCTTTCTTT. The full variable domain, its missing parts supplied by reference TRBV18 and TRBJ1-1, is NAGVMQNPRHLVRRRGQEARLRCSPMKGHSHVYWYRQLPEEGLKFMVYLQKENIIDESGMPKERFSAEFPKEGPSILRIQQVVRGDSAAYFCASSPLGSYKMNTEAFFGQGTRLTVV.

The chain is built from TRBV2 and TRBJ2-3; 7 bases are a match to TRBD1. The CDR3 contains 15 residues. CDR1 is SNHLY and CDR2 is FYNNEI in the germline V gene. V lost 3 bases, J lost 6 bases, and 9 bases stayed unmatched. The CDR3 sequence: CASSDRGSVTDTQYF. In DNA, the CDR3 is TGTGCCAGCAGTGACAGGGGGTCCGTCACTGATACGCAGTATTTT.

This clone has just one count. The chain couples TRBV18 to TRBJ1-2, with D maybe TRBD1 (5 bases). This CDR3 region has 14 residues. Germline assignment: CDR1 KGHSH and CDR2 LQKENI. Trimming removed 0 bases from V and 7 bases from J, with 12 bases in between. The DNA of the CDR3 is TGTGCCAGCTCACCACCGACAGACCCCTTTGGCTACACCTTC. This encodes CASSPPTDPFGYTF.

V usage is TRBV7-3 and J usage is TRBJ2-3; a possible D gene is TRBD2 (6 bases). CDR1 SGHTA and CDR2 FQGTGA come from the germline V gene. The CDR3 totals 14 residues. Trimming pared 2 bases from V and 4 bases from J, leaving 10 bases between. CDR3 in amino acids: CASSLELASDTQYF. CDR3 DNA: TGTGCCAGCAGCTTAGAACTAGCCTCAGATACGCAGTATTTT.

The J gene is TRBJ2-3, the V gene TRBV29-1; D is ambiguous. The CDR3 is 13 residues long. The V gene lost 6 bases and the J gene lost 2 bases, with 12 bases spanning the gap. Germline lookup yields CDR1 SQVTM and CDR2 ANQGSEA. The CDR3 here is CSVRPPTTDTQYF. The CDR3 DNA sequence: TGCAGCGTACGGCCCCCTACCACAGATACGCAGTATTTT.

The chain couples TRBV5-4 to TRBJ2-1; the match to TRBD2 covers 7 bases. Germline values: CDR1 SGHNT, CDR2 YYREEE (reference sequence). The CDR3 runs to 17 residues. V was clipped by 4 bases and J by 0 bases; unmatched bases: 10. Here the CDR3 reads CASSPGLNPSSYNEQFF. The CDR3 DNA reads as TGTGCCAGCAGCCCGGGACTAAACCCCAGCTCCTACAATGAGCAGTTCTTC.